A selection of T cell receptor beta chains follows, all from one sample in a study of immune evolution from preneoplasia to lung adenocarcinoma. Produced via immunoSEQ multiplex PCR; TCRdb's table is partial and in-frame only. The table lists under 4,000 clones, 74% of them singletons. The sample consisted of FFPE minimally invasive lung adenocarcinoma tissue. These receptors came from a person aged 55 to 79 with lung adenocarcinoma. Each CDR3 is given with its conserved first and last residue. A D gene is named only where the DNA matches it firmly. Not all rows give a size; the values are once, few, many and, for expanded clones, a class.

D	size	V	J	CDR3	DNA
.	.	TRBV4-1	TRBJ2-7	CASSQGRTLEQYF	TGCGCCAGCAGCCAAGGAAGGACTCTCGAGCAGTACTTC
TRBD1	.	TRBV7-2	TRBJ1-6	CASSARGQGDNSPLHF	TGTGCCAGCAGCGCTCGGGGACAGGGAGATAATTCACCCCTCCACTTT
TRBD2	.	TRBV9	TRBJ2-3	CASSPSTSGGTDTQYF	TGTGCCAGCAGCCCCTCAACTAGCGGGGGCACAGATACGCAGTATTTT
TRBD2	once	TRBV6-5	TRBJ2-4	CASSGLAGGKNIQYF	TGTGCCAGCAGTGGGCTAGCGGGGGGGAAAAACATTCAGTACTTC
.	once	TRBV7-2	TRBJ1-3	CASRMISGNTIYF	TGTGCCAGCAGAATGATCTCTGGAAACACCATATATTTT
TRBD2	.	TRBV4-3	TRBJ2-1	CASSPLAGGVDEQFF	TGCGCCAGCAGCCCACTAGCGGGGGGCGTCGATGAGCAGTTCTTC
TRBD2	few	TRBV9	TRBJ2-4	CASSQAAGGRNIQYF	TGTGCCAGCAGCCAGGCAGCGGGGGGGCGCAACATTCAGTACTTC
TRBD1	large	TRBV12-5	TRBJ1-2	CASGPSTGAFNRYTF	TGTGCTAGTGGTCCTTCAACAGGGGCGTTTAATCGCTACACCTTC
.	.	TRBV6-6	TRBJ1-1	CVSRTTINTEAFF	TGTGTATCAAGGACTACGATTAACACTGAAGCTTTCTTT
TRBD1	.	TRBV27	TRBJ1-5	CASSPGQGRQPQHF	TGTGCCAGCAGTCCAGGACAGGGTCGTCAGCCCCAGCATTTT
.	.	TRBV27	TRBJ2-7	CASSHEYPTLYEQYF	TGTGCCAGCAGTCACGAGTATCCAACACTCTACGAGCAGTACTTC
.	.	TRBV6-1	TRBJ1-5	CAKVDQPQHF	TGTGCAAAAGTTGATCAGCCCCAGCATTTT
.	.	TRBV7-8	TRBJ2-6	CASSVAWGDGANVLTF	TGTGCCAGCAGCGTAGCATGGGGGGATGGGGCCAACGTCCTGACTTTC
.	.	TRBV11-3	TRBJ2-1	CASSLDPTVEQFF	TGTGCCAGCAGCTTAGACCCTACAGTTGAGCAGTTCTTC
.	.	TRBV27	TRBJ2-1	CASSRTGLSATYNEQFF	TGTGCCAGCAGCCGCACGGGACTCTCGGCTACCTACAATGAGCAGTTCTTC
.	.	TRBV6-5	TRBJ2-2	CAIAPGATGELFF	TGTGCCATCGCCCCCGGCGCCACCGGGGAGCTGTTTTTT
.	.	TRBV6-5	TRBJ2-7	CASRTIQGRAYEQYF	TGTGCCAGCAGGACAATACAGGGGAGGGCCTACGAGCAGTACTTC
.	.	TRBV18	TRBJ1-1	CASSTNYKVEAFF	TGTGCCAGCTCCACGAACTATAAGGTTGAAGCTTTCTTT
.	.	TRBV9	TRBJ1-1	CASSSRGGDTEAFF	TGTGCCAGCAGCTCACGAGGGGGGGACACTGAAGCTTTCTTT
TRBD1	.	TRBV7-9	TRBJ2-7	CASSSFPGTGGNYYEQYF	TGTGCCAGCAGCTCATTCCCCGGGACAGGGGGGAACTACTACGAGCAGTACTTC
TRBD1	few	TRBV30	TRBJ1-2	CAWSVGQEGYGYTF	TGTGCCTGGAGTGTAGGACAGGAGGGCTATGGCTACACCTTC
.	.	TRBV4-1	TRBJ2-7	CASSQEARTKTYEQYF	TGCGCCAGCAGCCAAGAGGCCCGGACTAAGACCTACGAGCAGTACTTC
.	.	TRBV9	TRBJ1-5	CASSTTGSNQPQHF	TGTGCCAGCAGCACCACAGGTAGCAATCAGCCCCAGCATTTT
.	.	TRBV25-1	TRBJ1-2	CASSDQTAVGYTF	TGTGCCAGCAGTGACCAGACAGCCGTGGGCTACACCTTC
TRBD1	.	TRBV5-1	TRBJ2-5	CASSSPGQDFGETQYF	TGCGCCAGCAGCTCTCCGGGACAGGATTTCGGGGAGACCCAGTACTTC
.	few	TRBV5-1	TRBJ2-1	CASSGILSSYNEQFF	TGCGCCAGCAGTGGGATCTTGAGCTCCTACAATGAGCAGTTCTTC
.	.	TRBV5-1	TRBJ2-2	CASKEGGGLNTGELFF	TGCGCCAGCAAAGAGGGAGGAGGGTTAAACACCGGGGAGCTGTTTTTT
TRBD1	.	TRBV6-4	TRBJ1-1	CASSDSETGASTFF	TGTGCCAGCAGTGACTCAGAGACAGGGGCGTCGACTTTCTTT
.	few	TRBV30	TRBJ1-5	CAWSGQPGRPQHF	TGTGCCTGGAGCGGACAGCCCGGTCGGCCCCAGCATTTT
.	.	TRBV6-6	TRBJ1-1	CASTPRATNTEAFF	TGTGCCAGCACCCCTAGGGCTACGAACACTGAAGCTTTCTTT
TRBD2	.	TRBV5-1	TRBJ2-2	CASSLGLAGGFTGELFF	TGCGCCAGCAGCCTGGGACTAGCGGGGGGATTCACCGGGGAGCTGTTTTTT
.	few	TRBV5-1	TRBJ2-3	CASSDAQGSDTQYF	TGCGCCAGCAGCGACGCTCAGGGTTCAGATACGCAGTATTTT
.	.	TRBV30	TRBJ1-5	CAYQVWDQPQHF	TGTGCCTACCAAGTCTGGGATCAGCCCCAGCATTTT
.	.	TRBV7-2	TRBJ1-2	CASSPWNNYGYTF	TGTGCCAGCAGCCCCTGGAATAACTATGGCTACACCTTC
TRBD1	few	TRBV4-1	TRBJ2-7	CASSHPGGNRYEQYF	TGCGCCAGCAGCCACCCAGGGGGAAATCGGTACGAGCAGTACTTC
TRBD2	.	TRBV7-9	TRBJ2-3	CASSITPGTSGGSTDTQYF	TGTGCCAGCAGCATCACCCCGGGGACTAGCGGGGGGAGCACAGATACGCAGTATTTT
TRBD1	.	TRBV9	TRBJ2-3	CASSVGTGGTDTQYF	TGTGCCAGCAGCGTCGGGACAGGGGGAACAGATACGCAGTATTTT
.	.	TRBV9	TRBJ1-2	CASSVGPLAGYGYTF	TGTGCCAGCAGCGTAGGTCCCCTGGCTGGCTATGGCTACACCTTC
.	few	TRBV18	TRBJ1-3	CASSTDMGGTGNTIYF	TGTGCCAGCTCAACCGACATGGGGGGAACTGGAAACACCATATATTTT